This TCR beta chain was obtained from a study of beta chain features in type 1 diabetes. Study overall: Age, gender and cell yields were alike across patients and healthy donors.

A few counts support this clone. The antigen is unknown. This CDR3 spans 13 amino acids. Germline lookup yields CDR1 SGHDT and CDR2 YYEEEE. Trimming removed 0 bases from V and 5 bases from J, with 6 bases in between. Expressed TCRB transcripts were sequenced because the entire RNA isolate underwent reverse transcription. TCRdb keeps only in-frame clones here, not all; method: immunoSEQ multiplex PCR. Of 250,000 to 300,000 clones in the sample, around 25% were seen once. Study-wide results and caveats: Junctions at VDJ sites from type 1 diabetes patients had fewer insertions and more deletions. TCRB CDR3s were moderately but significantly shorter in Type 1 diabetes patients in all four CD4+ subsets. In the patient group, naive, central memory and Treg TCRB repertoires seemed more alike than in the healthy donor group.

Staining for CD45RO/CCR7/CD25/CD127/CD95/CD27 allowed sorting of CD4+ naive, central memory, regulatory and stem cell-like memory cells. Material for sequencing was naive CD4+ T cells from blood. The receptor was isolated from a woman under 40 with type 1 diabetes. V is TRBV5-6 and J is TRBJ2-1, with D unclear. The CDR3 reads CASSLAPNNEQFF. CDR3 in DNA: TGTGCCAGCAGCTTGGCCCCTAACAATGAGCAGTTCTTC.